The 17 T cell receptor beta chains below come from one sample, sequenced in a study of radiation and T cells in renal cell carcinoma. Described time point: blood 4 weeks post-SBRT, at nephrectomy. Treatment described: 15 Gy SBRT to primary tumor, nephrectomy 4 weeks later. TCRdb's copy holds only in-frame clones and misses some; the assay was immunoSEQ multiplex PCR. The sample records around 180,000 clones, around 90% being singletons. Specimen: blood, collected from a patient whose treatment included radiotherapy and nephrectomy. These receptors all stem from a woman in her fifties or sixties with renal cell carcinoma.

The genes are TRBV6-1 and TRBJ1-3; maybe TRBD1 (5 bases). Per the germline V gene, CDR1 is MNHNS and CDR2 is SASEGT. The CDR3 sequence is 16 residues long. Between the trimmed V and J ends, which lost 4 bases and 0 bases, there was a span of 13 bases. Here the CDR3 reads CASSGLGHFSGNTIYF. In DNA form, the CDR3 reads TGTGCCAGCAGTGGGCTTGGACACTTCTCTGGAAACACCATATATTTT.

This rearrangement joins TRBV9 to TRBJ2-1; 7 bases line up with TRBD2. V dropped 0 bases and J dropped 3; count of bases not matched to a gene: 6. The germline V gene has CDR1 SGDLS and CDR2 YYNGEE. CDR3 length: 16 amino acids. DNA for the CDR3: TGTGCCAGCAGCGTAGTTTCTGCGGGGGACTACAATGAGCAGTTCTTC. It codes for CASSVVSAGDYNEQFF.

The rearrangement uses TRBV4-1 and TRBJ1-1; TRBD1 might be the D (5 bases). CDR3 size: 15 residues. Germline CDR1 reads MGHRA; CDR2 reads YSYEKL. The V end was cut by 0 bases, the J end by 1 base, with 9 bases between. CDR3 sequence (DNA): TGCGCCAGCAGCCAAGACCCAGGGAGGAACACTGAAGCTTTCTTT. Protein: CASSQDPGRNTEAFF.

CDR3 nucleotide sequence: TGTGCCAGCAGTGAAGGGCCAGCGGGGGTGGAGACCCAGTACTTC. Translating it yields CASSEGPAGVETQYF. This rearrangement joins TRBV2 to TRBJ2-5; 8 positions agree with TRBD2. This CDR3 has 15 residues. Germline lookup yields CDR1 SNHLY and CDR2 FYNNEI. With V trimmed by 1 base and J by 5 bases, 6 bases remained unmatched. The variable domain in full, with the rest retrieved from reference TRBV2 and TRBJ2-5, is EPEVTQTPSHQVTQMGQEVILRCVPISNHLYFYWYRQILGQKVEFLVSFYNNEISEKSEIFDDQFSVERPDGSNFTLKIRSTKLEDSAMYFCASSEGPAGVETQYFGPGTRLLVL.

J is TRBJ2-6 and V is TRBV11-2; D call uncertain. This CDR3 region has 13 residues. Trimming pared 5 bases from V and 2 bases from J, leaving 4 bases between. Germline CDR1 is SGHAT and CDR2 is FQNNGV. The CDR3, as DNA: TGTGCCAGCAGCCCTCCTGGGGCCAACGTCCTGACTTTC. Translated, it gives CASSPPGANVLTF. The full variable domain, completed using reference TRBV11-2 and TRBJ2-6, is EAGVAQSPRYKIIEKRQSVAFWCNPISGHATLYWYQQILGQGPKLLIQFQNNGVVDDSQLPKDRFSAERLKGVDSTLKIQPAKLEDSAVYLCASSPPGANVLTFGAGSRLTVL.

V and J are TRBV19 and TRBJ1-2, with D tentatively TRBD1 (5 bases). The germline V gene encodes CDR1 LNHDA and CDR2 SQIVND (reference sequence). Between the trimmed V and J ends, which lost 5 bases and 6 bases, there was a span of 13 bases. This CDR3 has 13 amino acids. The CDR3 DNA sequence: TGTGCCAGTAGTCCGGGACTCGCGGATGGCTACACCTTC. Its translation: CASSPGLADGYTF.

The chain combines TRBV2 with TRBJ2-7; TRBD1 agrees at 7 bases. Per germline, CDR1 SNHLY and CDR2 FYNNEI. The CDR3 runs to 15 residues. J gave up 4 bases and V 2 bases, and 8 bases lay outside the gene matches. In DNA form, the CDR3 reads TGTGCCAGCAGTGAACTTGAAGGGGGCGGTTACGAGCAGTACTTC. It translates to CASSELEGGGYEQYF.

This clone was seen a few times. The V gene is TRBV5-1, the J gene TRBJ2-2; D gene unclear. CDR1 is SGHRS, CDR2 YFSETQ, per germline. The CDR3 is 14 amino acids. The V gene lost 5 bases and the J gene lost 8 bases, with 16 bases spanning the gap. The CDR3 bases are TGCGCCAGCAGAAGAGGCTACACTGAGGGGGAGCTGTTTTTT. Translated, it gives CASRRGYTEGELFF. Variable domain in full (rest from reference TRBV5-1 and TRBJ2-2): KAGVTQTPRYLIKTRGQQVTLSCSPISGHRSVSWYQQTPGQGLQFLFEYFSETQRNKGNFPGRFSGRQFSNSRSEMNVSTLELGDSALYLCASRRGYTEGELFFGEGSRLTVL.

V and J are TRBV6-5 and TRBJ1-2; D is perhaps TRBD1 (6 bases). CDR1 MNHEY and CDR2 SVGAGI come from the germline V gene. With 5 bases removed from V and 2 bases from J, the gap between germline ends came to 9 bases. The CDR3 contains 13 residues. DNA of the CDR3: TGTGCCAGCAGTGCCCAGGGGAACTATGGCTACACCTTC. This sequence encodes CASSAQGNYGYTF.

This sequence joins TRBV7-8 and TRBJ2-2; maybe TRBD1 (6 bases). Looked up from germline, CDR1 is SGHVS and CDR2 is FQNEAQ. V was clipped by 5 bases and J by 5 bases, with 15 bases between them. This CDR3 has 15 amino acids. The CDR3 is CASSKQGMGTGELFF. In DNA form, the CDR3 reads TGTGCCAGCAGCAAACAGGGTATGGGTACCGGGGAGCTGTTTTTT.

In regard to this clone: The sample has other DNA sequences that encode this CDR3 too. This chain's CDR3 is CSVEDRGKVMNTEAFF. The CDR3 DNA is TGCAGCGTTGAAGACAGAGGAAAAGTTATGAACACTGAAGCTTTCTTT. The chain has TRBV29-1 and TRBJ1-1; D gene uncertain. The germline V gene has CDR1 SQVTM and CDR2 ANQGSEA. Trimming took 0 bases from V and 0 from J, leaving 14 bases between them. This CDR3 spans 16 amino acids.

About this clone itself: At the DNA level, this CDR3 is encoded by other sequences in the same sample as well. V gene TRBV5-1 combines with J gene TRBJ2-7, with 7 positions matching TRBD1. The CDR3 is 14 amino acids. Germline-derived CDR1 and CDR2 are SGHRS and YFSETQ. V gave up 0 bases and J gave up 2 bases; unmatched junction bases: 2. The CDR3 loop reads CASSLGQGPYEQYF. The CDR3 bases are TGCGCCAGCAGCTTGGGACAGGGACCCTACGAGCAGTACTTC.

This clone was found a few times. The genes are TRBV4-3 and TRBJ1-1; D not certain. Germline CDR1 reads LGHNA; CDR2 reads YSLEER. The CDR3 is made up of 13 amino acids. Between the trimmed V and J ends, which lost 1 base and 1 base, there was a span of 4 bases. Here the CDR3 DNA reads TGCGCCAGCAGCCAAGTGGAGAACACTGAAGCTTTCTTT. This codes for CASSQVENTEAFF.

This clone was observed a few times. The V call is TRBV7-9, the J call TRBJ1-1; no definite D call. V lost 1 base, J lost 4 bases, and 7 bases lay in between. The CDR3 contains 13 residues. From germline, CDR1 is SEHNR and CDR2 FQNEAQ (reference sequence). CDR3 nucleotide sequence: TGTGCCAGCAGCTTAGTTTCAGGCACTGAAGCTTTCTTT. Encoded protein: CASSLVSGTEAFF.

This chain joins TRBV6-6 and TRBJ2-5; D might be TRBD1 or TRBD2, each matching 5 bases. Deletions cut 6 bases from V and 0 bases from J, with 11 bases between. This CDR3 is 14 amino acids long. Germline V gene data show CDR1 as MNHNY and CDR2 as SVGAGI (reference sequence). CDR3 in amino acids: CASRDSGHQETQYF. The DNA for the CDR3 is TGTGCCAGCAGAGACTCGGGACACCAAGAGACCCAGTACTTC.

CDR3 in DNA: TGTGCCAGTAGTATTGTCAGGGATAGCTCCTACAATGAGCAGTTCTTC. It translates to CASSIVRDSSYNEQFF. The chain carries TRBV19 and TRBJ2-1; the D gene is possibly TRBD1 (5 bases). The CDR3 runs 16 residues. The V gene lost 3 bases and the J gene lost 0 bases, with 12 bases spanning the gap. From germline, CDR1 is LNHDA and CDR2 SQIVND (reference sequence).

J is TRBJ2-5 and V is TRBV28, with 8 bases identical to TRBD2. J lost 4 bases, V lost 7 bases, and 17 bases had no gene match. Germline lookup yields CDR1 MDHEN and CDR2 SYDVKM. The CDR3 extends over 17 amino acids. The CDR3 sequence is CASKDPSGGIVGETQYF. The CDR3 nucleotides are TGTGCCAGCAAGGATCCATCGGGAGGGATTGTTGGAGAGACCCAGTACTTC.